The entry below gives a single T cell receptor (beta chain) sequence along with its context. This clone was picked up a small number of times. It has no known antigen specificity. No quality values exist for individual bases; no much larger clone is one base distant. The library came from the immunoSEQ multiplex PCR assay. This is the immuneACCESS table as TCRdb keeps it, with only in-frame sequences that have V and J called. A part of the clones is gone; compared with another copy, unresolved V genes explain less than half, and the rest is unexplained. The table for this sample lists about 34,000 clones; 82% of them were counted only once. The biggest ten clones account for nearly 2.5% of the sample. For TCR Vbeta sequencing, memory CD4+ T cells were sorted ex vivo from the peripheral blood of narcolepsy patients and healthy controls. These data come from a study of T cells in narcolepsy (dated by TCRdb to 2016 to 2019). Study-level background: Healthy control donors were enrolled in the study alongside patients who had narcolepsy type 1 or type 2 (NT1, NT2). To look for autoreactive T cells in narcolepsy patients that target self-antigens of hypocretin neurons (hypocretin, TRIB2), the study used TCR Vbeta sequencing to follow clonotypes in blood and CSF. Results and caveats for the whole study, not just this receptor: Autoreactive clonotypes were reported to be detected serially in the blood of the same patients and of different patients, but not in the blood of healthy controls. Plots that compared CSF and blood CD4+ T cell clonotypes from the same patient highlighted HCRT-specific and TRIB2-specific autoreactive clonotypes. Numbers of sequenced blood memory CD4+ clonotypes were comparable, averaging about 39,494 in patients and roughly 32,000 in controls. No sequences matching autoreactive T cell clones were contained in some blood memory CD4+ repertoires from patients and controls.

This receptor was identified in a human donor with narcolepsy. The sequenced sample consisted of CD45RA- memory CD4+ T cells from PBMCs. Read against the paper, the sample's cell subset or site label means: memory T cells sorted ex vivo from peripheral blood.

The CDR3 loop reads CASSFVTGLNSPLHF. At the DNA level, the sequence is TGTGCCAGCAGTTTCGTGACAGGCCTTAATTCACCCCTCCACTTT. The chain couples TRBV27 to TRBJ1-6, with TRBD1 as a weak D call on 6 bases. Taken from cysteine to phenylalanine, the CDR3 has 15 residues. Only CDR3 DNA remains: 45 bases, in frame from the first base. The germline V gene (reference sequence) provides CDR1 MNHEY and CDR2 SMNVEV. The V end loses 3 bases and the J end loses 6 bases, and a stretch of 12 bases separates them.